Below, one T cell receptor (beta chain) is given with its context. Germline V CDR1 and CDR2: MNHEY, SMNVEV (reference sequence). V lost 7 bases and J lost 4; bases outside the gene matches: 8. This CDR3 region has 15 residues. This specimen comes from a study of blood T cell repertoires in COVID-19. The repertoire was sequenced with immunoSEQ multiplex PCR; TCRdb's copy has only in-frame clones and lacks some. There are 130,000 to 150,000 clones in the sample; roughly 82% occur only once, and about 5% lies in the top ten. V and J are TRBV27 and TRBJ1-2; 11 positions match TRBD1. What was sequenced was peripheral blood. The receptor was derived from a human donor in a cohort sampled during active COVID-19. The CDR3 bases are TGTGCCAGCAAGGATCCCGGGACAGGGGGCTATGGCTACACCTTC. Encoded protein: CASKDPGTGGYGYTF.